This paragraph reports one TCR beta chain. The antigen remains undetermined. The sample comes from a study of cytomegalovirus exposure and HLA in healthy donors. The CDR3 is made up of 16 amino acids. Looked up from germline, CDR1 is SGHAT and CDR2 is FQNNGV. The V gene lost 3 bases and the J gene lost 4 bases, with 16 bases spanning the gap. PCR involved 60 Vbeta and 13 Jbeta primers. TCRdb's table, derived via immunoSEQ multiplex PCR, lists solely in-frame clones and lacks some. The repertoire has roughly 120,000 clones, around 82% of them found once; the top ten carry around 11%. General study findings and limits: What TCR beta sequences reportedly achieved was accurate prediction of HLA-A and HLA-B alleles in most subjects. More clonal expansion characterized HLA-associated TCR beta chains than equally common others in a later analysis. Across all donors, roughly uniform sequencing depth was an assumption of the presence/absence analyses.

Sequencing input: PBMCs. This chain uses TRBV11-2 with TRBJ1-5; no firm D call. This sequence was found in a male donor in good health and CMV-seropositive. In DNA form, the CDR3 reads TGTGCCAGCAGCTTTGGGTCCTCATCAGGAAATCAGCCCCAGCATTTT. Its protein is CASSFGSSSGNQPQHF.